Described below is a single T cell receptor (beta chain) sequence and its context. Its antigen is still unknown. Looked up from germline, CDR1 is MGHDK and CDR2 is SYGVNS. V was pared by 1 base and J by 2 bases, with 3 bases of the junction left unmatched. This CDR3 is 15 amino acids long. The protocol was immunoSEQ multiplex PCR, while the TCRdb copy is restricted to in-frame clones and leaves out a portion. Among some 980,000 clones listed, around three quarters were seen once. These data originate in a study of shared clonotypes between healthy human individuals. Findings and limits, study-wide: It was observed that 5% to 6% of naive CD4 clonotypes were shared across several donors.

The sample was memory CD4+ T cells sorted from blood. Subset specified: CD45RA-negative fraction. This rearrangement joins TRBV25-1 to TRBJ2-3; 7 positions match TRBD1. The source is a man aged 18 to 30 in good health. In DNA form, the CDR3 reads TGTGCCAGCAGTGAATTCAGGGGGAACACAGATACGCAGTATTTT. It yields the protein CASSEFRGNTDTQYF.